The 29 T cell receptor beta chains in this list originate from one sample, sequenced in a study of cytomegalovirus exposure and HLA in healthy donors (dated by TCRdb to 2016 to 2017). The method was the immunoSEQ multiplex PCR assay. A mixture of 60 forward primers for TCR Vbeta segments and 13 reverse primers for TCR Jbeta segments was used in the multiplex PCR. Sourced from immuneACCESS, this table was stored by TCRdb with only in-frame sequences that have V and J called. A share of the clones is absent; for the studies checked, an unresolved V gene accounts for under half, and the remainder has no known explanation. The sample profile shows approximately 150,000 clones; roughly 85% of them were found once. About 0.62% of the sample goes to the ten largest clones. The sequenced sample was PBMCs. The receptors derive from a male donor in good health and CMV-seronegative.

The chain joins TRBV29-1 to TRBJ2-4; tentatively, D is TRBD2 (6 bases). CDR1 and CDR2 from the germline V gene are SQVTM and ANQGSEA. Between the trimmed V and J ends, which lost 7 bases and 5 bases, there was a span of 12 bases. The CDR3 runs 12 residues. The CDR3: CSGGVKENIQYF. Written as DNA, the CDR3 is TGCAGCGGGGGGGTTAAGGAAAACATTCAGTACTTC.

In this sample, this clone turned up a few times. This chain connects TRBV6-1 to TRBJ1-3, with D tentatively TRBD1 (5 bases). There are 14 residues in the CDR3. Per germline, CDR1 MNHNS and CDR2 SASEGT. V gave up 7 bases and J gave up 4 bases, with 14 bases separating them. CDR3 residues: CASTPGITGNTIYF. The DNA for the CDR3 is TGTGCCAGCACCCCAGGGATCACCGGAAACACCATATATTTT.

This CDR3 is CASSQDPGGTHGEQYF. The CDR3 DNA is TGCGCCAGCAGCCAAGATCCAGGGGGTACACATGGCGAGCAGTACTTC. This chain connects TRBV4-1 to TRBJ2-7; 7 bases match TRBD1. The CDR3 totals 16 residues. J lost 6 bases, V lost 0 bases, and 11 bases had no gene match. Germline-derived CDR1 and CDR2 are MGHRA and YSYEKL.

The rearrangement joins TRBV7-9 to TRBJ1-2; D might be TRBD1 (5 bases). The ends were cut back, 3 bases at V and 4 bases at J, with 15 bases in the middle. Germline V gives CDR1 SEHNR, CDR2 FQNEAQ (reference sequence). The length of the CDR3 is 15 residues. CDR3 in amino acids: CASSFYQGRTYGYTF. CDR3 DNA: TGTGCCAGCAGCTTTTATCAGGGCCGGACCTATGGCTACACCTTC.

The chain links TRBV5-4 to TRBJ1-2, with D possibly being TRBD1 (5 bases). Germline CDR1 SGHNT, CDR2 YYREEE (reference sequence). V was clipped by 0 bases and J by 8 bases, with 17 bases between them. There are 15 residues in the CDR3. The CDR3 coding sequence is TGTGCCAGCAGCTTGGCTACCCAGGGCTCGAGAGGCTACACCTTC. Its translation: CASSLATQGSRGYTF.

This chain uses TRBV6-1 with TRBJ2-1; 7 positions match TRBD1. Germline V gene data show CDR1 as MNHNS and CDR2 as SASEGT. Germline trimming cut 6 bases from V and 4 bases from J; bases unmatched to any gene: 9. The CDR3 has 15 residues. The CDR3 DNA is TGTGCCAGCAGCCCCCAGGGGGTGATATACAATGAGCAGTTCTTC. Translated: CASSPQGVIYNEQFF.

J is TRBJ2-2 and V is TRBV7-3; D gene unclear. Per the germline V gene, CDR1 is SGHTA and CDR2 is FQGTGA. There are 12 residues in the CDR3. The V end lost 5 bases, the J end lost 3 bases, and 4 bases lay between the germline ends. CDR3 residues: CASSPYTGELFF. The CDR3, as DNA: TGTGCCAGCAGCCCCTACACCGGGGAGCTGTTTTTT.

This clone appeared a few times. Here the CDR3 reads CASSATGTGNGYTF. The CDR3 DNA reads TGTGCCAGCAGCGCCACAGGGACAGGGAATGGCTACACCTTC. The V gene is TRBV7-6, the J gene TRBJ1-2; 9 bases map to TRBD1. J lost 6 bases, V lost 5 bases, and 7 bases had no gene match. Germline lookup yields CDR1 SGHVS and CDR2 FNYEAQ. CDR3 size: 14 residues.

The V call is TRBV5-1, the J call TRBJ2-7; TRBD2 is a possible D gene (5 bases). With 0 bases removed from V and 6 bases from J, the gap between germline ends came to 13 bases. CDR1 is SGHRS, CDR2 YFSETQ, per germline. This CDR3 has 14 residues. The CDR3 region is CASSLANGLAEQYF. CDR3 nucleotides: TGCGCCAGCAGCTTGGCCAACGGGCTAGCCGAGCAGTACTTC.

This clone was counted a single time. J is TRBJ1-2 and V is TRBV28, with D unresolved. The CDR3 consists of 14 residues. Trimming removed 4 bases from V and 2 bases from J, with 11 bases in between. Germline CDR1 MDHEN, CDR2 SYDVKM. The chain's CDR3 is CASSSPGLNYGYTF. The CDR3 nucleotides are TGTGCCAGCAGTTCGCCCGGACTCAACTATGGCTACACCTTC.

In its sample, this clone was seen a few times. CDR3 in amino acids: CASRDRGDTEAFF. The CDR3 nucleotides are TGTGCCAGTCGGGACAGGGGGGACACTGAAGCTTTCTTT. This sequence joins TRBV19 and TRBJ1-1; TRBD1 matches 11 bases. Germline CDR1 LNHDA, CDR2 SQIVND (reference sequence). V trimming: 8 bases; J trimming: 3 bases; junction bases outside the gene matches: 2. This CDR3 contains 13 residues.

This CDR3 is CASGLRTGTSTEGEQYF. CDR3 nucleotide sequence: TGTGCTAGTGGTTTGAGAACCGGGACTAGCACCGAGGGCGAGCAGTACTTC. V and J are TRBV12-5 and TRBJ2-7; 9 positions match TRBD2. Germline V lookup: CDR1 LGHNT, CDR2 FRNRAP. V dropped 2 bases and J dropped 6; count of bases not matched to a gene: 14. The length of the CDR3 is 17 residues.

This clone was seen a handful of times. The CDR3 sequence: CASSQSGNTIYF. As DNA, the CDR3 is TGTGCCAGCTCCCAGTCTGGAAACACCATATATTTT. The genes are TRBV18 and TRBJ1-3; no definite D call. The CDR3 totals 12 residues. V gave up 6 bases and J gave up 1 base, with 4 bases separating them. Germline values: CDR1 KGHSH, CDR2 LQKENI. Supplemented by reference TRBV18 and TRBJ1-3, the full variable domain reads NAGVMQNPRHLVRRRGQEARLRCSPMKGHSHVYWYRQLPEEGLKFMVYLQKENIIDESGMPKERFSAEFPKEGPSILRIQQVVRGDSAAYFCASSQSGNTIYFGEGSWLTVV.

This clone has only one observation. The junction departs from the called germline gene at one end, perhaps through a read error. The rearrangement links TRBV19 to TRBJ2-1, with TRBD2 matching 9 bases. CDR3 length: 17 residues. The germline gives CDR1 LNHDA, CDR2 SQIVND (reference sequence). CDR3 in amino acids: CASSPSLAGVFYGTMVF. The CDR3 coding sequence is TGTGCCAGTAGTCCGTCGTTAGCGGGAGTTTTCTACGGCACAATGGTCTTC.

This clone was detected only once. The chain carries TRBV5-6 and TRBJ1-3; 9 bases match TRBD1. CDR1 and CDR2 (germline): SGHDT, YYEEEE. Trimming cost V 3 bases and J 4 bases; bases outside gene matches: 8. The CDR3 extends over 16 amino acids. This CDR3 reads CASSWYTGGWGNTIYF. Here the CDR3 DNA reads TGTGCCAGCAGCTGGTACACAGGGGGCTGGGGAAACACCATATATTTT.

J is TRBJ2-7 and V is TRBV5-1, with 10 bases that match TRBD1. Germline CDR1 and CDR2: SGHRS and YFSETQ. The V segment lost 3 bases and the J segment 5 bases; nucleotides outside the gene matches: 11. The CDR3 runs to 16 residues. The chain's CDR3 is CASSWTSGTGENEQYF. CDR3 nucleotides: TGCGCCAGCAGCTGGACCTCCGGGACAGGGGAGAACGAGCAGTACTTC. Full variable domain (missing parts from reference TRBV5-1 and TRBJ2-7): KAGVTQTPRYLIKTRGQQVTLSCSPISGHRSVSWYQQTPGQGLQFLFEYFSETQRNKGNFPGRFSGRQFSNSRSEMNVSTLELGDSALYLCASSWTSGTGENEQYFGPGTRLTVT.

The chain recombines TRBV7-3 with TRBJ2-1, with no clear D. This CDR3 spans 17 amino acids. Per the germline V gene, CDR1 is SGHTA and CDR2 is FQGTGA. V lost 5 bases and J lost 0, with 17 bases in between. The CDR3 DNA follows: TGTGCCAGCAGCCCTCTCACTTCGGGTCGCTCCTACAATGAGCAGTTCTTC. Translated: CASSPLTSGRSYNEQFF.

V usage is TRBV7-3 and J usage is TRBJ2-2, with 12 bases aligning to TRBD2. The CDR3 totals 17 residues. The junction had 3 bases not matched to a gene; V was cut back by 2 bases and J by 2 bases. CDR1 is SGHTA, CDR2 FQGTGA, per germline. The DNA of the CDR3 is TGTGCCAGCAGCTTATCTAGCGGGAGGGTCAACACCGGGGAGCTGTTTTTT. This codes for CASSLSSGRVNTGELFF. The variable domain in full, with the rest retrieved from reference TRBV7-3 and TRBJ2-2, is GAGVSQTPSNKVTEKGKYVELRCDPISGHTALYWYRQSLGQGPEFLIYFQGTGAADDSGLPNDRFFAVRPEGSVSTLKIQRTERGDSAVYLCASSLSSGRVNTGELFFGEGSRLTVL.

The chain recombines TRBV5-1 with TRBJ2-1, with 7 bases lining up with TRBD1. Germline loops: CDR1 SGHRS, CDR2 YFSETQ. CDR3 length: 16 residues. The V segment lost 0 bases and the J segment 7 bases; nucleotides outside the gene matches: 10. The CDR3 DNA reads as TGCGCCAGCAGCTTGGTCGCGCGGACAGGTCCTAATGAGCAGTTCTTC. Translation: CASSLVARTGPNEQFF.

The chain joins TRBV5-4 to TRBJ1-1; 8 bases are shared with TRBD1. Trimming cost V 6 bases and J 4 bases; bases outside gene matches: 8. The germline V gene has CDR1 SGHNT and CDR2 YYREEE (reference sequence). This CDR3 region has 14 residues. CDR3 sequence reads: CASTPGGGSTEAFF. The CDR3 nucleotides are TGTGCCAGCACCCCAGGGGGCGGGAGCACTGAAGCTTTCTTT. The whole variable domain, filled in from reference TRBV5-4 and TRBJ1-1, reads ETGVTQSPTHLIKTRGQQVTLRCSSQSGHNTVSWYQQALGQGPQFIFQYYREEENGRGNFPPRFSGLQFPNYSSELNVNALELDDSALYLCASTPGGGSTEAFFGQGTRLTVV.

This chain links TRBV7-8 with TRBJ1-2; D possibly corresponds to TRBD1 (6 bases). V shed 1 base and J shed 4 bases, with 10 bases lying between them. CDR1 is SGHVS, CDR2 FQNEAQ, per germline. The CDR3 is made up of 14 amino acids. Here the CDR3 DNA reads TGTGCCAGCAGCTTAGAGGCGACAGGCTATGGCTACACCTTC. It is translated as CASSLEATGYGYTF.

The J gene is TRBJ1-2, the V gene TRBV27, with a possible D match to TRBD1 (6 bases). This CDR3 contains 13 residues. The germline CDR1 and CDR2 sequences are MNHEY and SMNVEV (reference sequence). Trimming shortened V by 3 bases and J by 5 bases, and 10 bases separated the two germline ends. The chain's CDR3 is CASSFDRSYGYTF. CDR3 DNA: TGTGCCAGCAGTTTTGACAGGTCTTATGGCTACACCTTC.

V usage is TRBV29-1 and J usage is TRBJ2-3; TRBD2 matches at 11 bases. The CDR3 contains 15 residues. CDR1 and CDR2 (germline): SQVTM, ANQGSEA. The ends lost 5 bases at V and 4 bases at J; junction bases unmatched: 8. The CDR3 region is CSVNGIAGGPDTQYF. DNA for the CDR3: TGCAGCGTTAACGGGATAGCGGGAGGGCCAGATACGCAGTATTTT.

The V and J genes are TRBV7-8 and TRBJ2-1, with TRBD2 identical over 7 bases. The trim removed 3 bases at V and 3 bases at J, leaving 5 bases unmatched. In germline, CDR1 is SGHVS, CDR2 FQNEAQ. CDR3 length: 15 amino acids. CDR3 region: CASSFRDYLYNEQFF. CDR3 DNA: TGTGCCAGCAGCTTCCGGGACTATCTCTACAATGAGCAGTTCTTC.

The chain links TRBV6-6 to TRBJ1-2, with 7 bases fitting TRBD1. Per germline, CDR1 MNHNY and CDR2 SVGAGI (reference sequence). CDR3 length: 14 amino acids. Trimming took 5 bases from V and 4 from J; bases not matched to a gene: 7. The CDR3 loop is CASSISQGVYGYTF. The CDR3 bases are TGTGCCAGCAGTATATCTCAGGGGGTCTATGGCTACACCTTC.

V and J are TRBV13 and TRBJ2-5; 9 bases align to TRBD1. V gave up 5 bases and J gave up 5 bases; unmatched junction bases: 12. This CDR3 is built from 16 residues. Germline V gene sequence: CDR1 PRHDT, CDR2 FYEKMQ (reference sequence). For the CDR3, the DNA is TGTGCCAGCAGCACCACCCCCGGGACAGGGAGTGAGACCCAGTACTTC. This sequence encodes CASSTTPGTGSETQYF.

The rearrangement joins TRBV5-6 to TRBJ2-7; 8 bases agree with TRBD1. There are 13 residues in the CDR3. The V and J ends lost 3 bases and 5 bases, in that order; junction bases with no gene match: 4. Germline V CDR1 and CDR2: SGHDT, YYEEEE. CDR3 sequence: CASSWTGTNEQYF. CDR3 nucleotides: TGTGCCAGCAGCTGGACAGGGACCAACGAGCAGTACTTC.

The genes are TRBV7-9 and TRBJ2-1; 9 bases are a match to TRBD2. Trimming at V came to 1 base and at J to 12 bases, leaving 4 bases not matched to a gene. The germline CDR1 and CDR2 sequences are SEHNR and FQNEAQ (reference sequence). The length of the CDR3 is 13 residues. The CDR3 DNA follows: TGTGCCAGCAGCTTAGAGCTAGCGGGAACGCAGTTCTTC. Its protein product is CASSLELAGTQFF.

V usage is TRBV5-1 and J usage is TRBJ2-2; TRBD2 aligns across 12 bases. Germline V gene sequence: CDR1 SGHRS, CDR2 YFSETQ. With V trimmed by 3 bases and J by 7 bases, 7 bases remained unmatched. This CDR3 has 16 residues. CDR3 protein: CASSSETSGRGGELFF. In DNA form, the CDR3 reads TGCGCCAGCAGCTCCGAGACTAGCGGGAGAGGCGGGGAGCTGTTTTTT. Using reference TRBV5-1 and TRBJ2-2 for the parts outside the CDR3, the full variable domain is KAGVTQTPRYLIKTRGQQVTLSCSPISGHRSVSWYQQTPGQGLQFLFEYFSETQRNKGNFPGRFSGRQFSNSRSEMNVSTLELGDSALYLCASSSETSGRGGELFFGEGSRLTVL.